Below, 8 T cell receptor beta chains from the same sample are listed, as sequenced in a study of glioma-infiltrating T cells after dendritic cell vaccination. Time point denoted: after dendritic cell vaccination, including at tumor progression/relapse. Sequenced by immunoSEQ multiplex PCR; TCRdb stores in-frame clones only, minus some. The repertoire holds 20,000 to 30,000 clones, with 85% to 90% as singletons. The sequences come from blood, collected after dendritic cell vaccination. The source of these receptors is a human donor with glioblastoma.

The chain couples TRBV6-1 to TRBJ2-2; D remains ambiguous. This CDR3 has 15 amino acids. V was trimmed by 4 bases and J by 6 bases, leaving 15 bases between them. CDR1 and CDR2 from the germline V gene are MNHNS and SASEGT. The CDR3 DNA sequence: TGTGCCAGCAGTGTCTCCCAGGAAGCCCCCGGGGAGCTGTTTTTT. Its translation is CASSVSQEAPGELFF.

The chain couples TRBV29-1 to TRBJ2-7; D possibly corresponds to TRBD1 (5 bases). CDR1 is SQVTM, CDR2 ANQGSEA, per germline. The CDR3 runs 16 residues. V lost 4 bases, J lost 0 bases, and 19 bases lay in between. The CDR3 sequence: CSVVSLGADFSYEQYF. The CDR3 region has the DNA TGCAGCGTTGTAAGCTTAGGGGCAGACTTCTCCTACGAGCAGTACTTC.

This chain joins TRBV7-9 and TRBJ2-7; D is uncertain. The V gene's germline CDR1 is SEHNR and CDR2 FQNEAQ (reference sequence). V was pared by 2 bases and J by 3 bases, with 5 bases between. This CDR3 contains 12 residues. The chain's CDR3 is CASSLISYEQYF. The CDR3 nucleotides are TGTGCCAGCAGCTTAATCAGCTACGAGCAGTACTTC.

Only one count was recorded for this clone. The chain uses TRBV29-1 and TRBJ1-2, with unresolved D. The germline CDR1 and CDR2 sequences are SQVTM and ANQGSEA. The CDR3 is 12 amino acids. Trimming stripped 4 bases from V and 1 base from J, with 7 bases between. The CDR3 nucleotides read TGCAGCGTTGTCGGGGATAACTATGGCTACACCTTC. It codes for CSVVGDNYGYTF.

This chain joins TRBV7-9 and TRBJ2-7, with 7 positions matching TRBD1. CDR1 is SEHNR and CDR2 is FQNEAQ in the germline V gene (reference sequence). The CDR3 is made up of 14 amino acids. Trimming took 2 bases from V and 5 from J; bases not matched to a gene: 6. The CDR3 region is CASSLTLTGNEQYF. As DNA, the CDR3 is TGTGCCAGCAGCTTAACGTTGACAGGGAACGAGCAGTACTTC. The entire variable domain, with the rest obtained from reference TRBV7-9 and TRBJ2-7, is as follows: DTGVSQNPRHKITKRGQNVTFRCDPISEHNRLYWYRQTLGQGPEFLTYFQNEAQLEKSRLLSDRFSAERPKGSFSTLEIQRTEQGDSAMYLCASSLTLTGNEQYFGPGTRLTVT.

The gene calls are TRBV6-1 and TRBJ1-2; a weak D match, TRBD1 (5 bases). The germline V gene encodes CDR1 MNHNS and CDR2 SASEGT. The V end lost 1 base, the J end lost 3 bases, and 15 bases lay between the germline ends. This CDR3 has 16 amino acids. DNA for the CDR3: TGTGCCAGCAGTGAAGTTTTCTGGGGCGCCGACTATGGCTACACCTTC. Translating gives CASSEVFWGADYGYTF.

The genes are TRBV5-6 and TRBJ2-3; D ambiguous. Trimming took 1 base from V and 1 from J, leaving 7 bases between them. Germline V gene lookup returns CDR1 SGHDT and CDR2 YYEEEE. This CDR3 contains 14 residues. As DNA, the CDR3 is TGTGCCAGCAGCTTGCTGGGCGGCACAGATACGCAGTATTTT. Residues: CASSLLGGTDTQYF.

The chain recombines TRBV10-3 with TRBJ2-1, with a weak D call TRBD1 (6 bases). This CDR3 is 14 amino acids long. The ends were cut back, 6 bases at V and 8 bases at J, with 17 bases in the middle. Germline values: CDR1 ENHRY, CDR2 SYGVKD. CDR3 bases: TGTGCCATCAGCACAGGGATAACAATCGATGAGCAGTTCTTC. This gives the protein CAISTGITIDEQFF.